The sequence of this T cell receptor beta chain was determined in a study of T-cell reconstitution after alpha-beta-depleted transplantation in children (dated by TCRdb to between 2015 and 2016). For context, the study as a whole: The study quantitatively tracked T-cell immune reconstitution after TCRalphabeta/CD19-depleted allogeneic hematopoietic cell transplantation in children using TCR repertoire profiling.

The method behind the library was PCR. The run used an Illumina HiSeq 2500. Molecular barcoding was employed in the preparation of TCR libraries, with unique molecular identifiers being used to normalize TCRbeta repertoire quantification. The raw public data were reprocessed by TCRdb itself: fastp quality trimming at Q25, MiXCR clonotype calling, in-frame beta chains only. Each entry is one CDR3 protein sequence, shown with its most common DNA and genes. A total of approximately 210,000 distinct CDR3 sequences appear in this sample, around a sixth of them only once. Of the sample, about 39% is held by the ten largest clones. This clonotype was found a few times. Its antigen specificity is not known. Base qualities are missing; no much larger clone stands one base away. What the study reported, not specific to this receptor: About two months after transplant, the apparently early recovery of alphabetaT-cell counts reportedly depended on just several hundred clones that had expanded rapidly and came from non-depleted graft cells. Over subsequent months, a decline in hyperexpanded clone frequencies was noted, and after one year, T-cell counts and TCRbeta diversity were mostly ascribed to newly produced T cells. The high TCRbeta diversity at day 60 in some patients was ascribed to recipient T cells and intrathymic progenitors that had survived conditioning.

Reading the label with the study, this specimen's treatment or condition is: allogeneic hematopoietic cell transplantation with graft depleted of TCRalphabeta T cells and CD19 B cells. The transplant recipients were children given TCRalphabeta/CD19-depleted allogeneic hematopoietic cell grafts. Measured from the cysteine to the phenylalanine, the CDR3 is 14 residues long. The sequence is cut down to CDR3 DNA, 42 bases in frame from base 1. V is cut by 3 bases and J by 6 bases, and the space between the germline ends is 12 bases. CDR1 and CDR2, looked up from the germline V gene, are SGDLS and YYNGEE.

The rearranged segments are TRBV9 and TRBJ2-2; a tentative D match to TRBD1 spans 5 bases. This TCR was sampled from a male patient aged 2 to 9 who had a stem cell transplant for acute lymphoblastic leukemia, so the T cells may come from the graft donor. Sample: PBMCs, mostly from graft donor cells, taken 360 days after TCRalphabeta/CD19-depleted stem cell transplant. DNA sequence: TGTGCCAGCAGCGCCAGTGACAGCCCCGGGGAGCTGTTTTTT. Its translation reads: CASSASDSPGELFF. Full variable domain (CDR3 extended with the reference TRBV9 and TRBJ2-2 proteins): DSGVTQTPKHLITATGQRVTLRCSPRSGDLSVYWYQQSLDQGLQFLIQYYNGEERAKGNILERFSAQQFPDLHSELNLSSLELGDSALYFCASSASDSPGELFFGEGSRLTVL.